This T cell receptor (beta chain) was identified during a study of T cells in Graves' hyperthyroidism and ophthalmopathy. This clonotype was seen ten or more times. Researchers took RNA transcripts and amplified the TCR beta CDR3 regions from them. A first-round RT-PCR of the TCR CDR3 used the HTBI primer set. In TCRdb, the multiplex PCR reads were re-called with MiXCR into one record per CDR3 protein. Among some 560,000 distinct CDR3 sequences, 15% to 18% were seen once, and the ten largest hold roughly 7.3%. The study excluded patients with uncontrolled infection, other autoimmune disease, pregnancy or lactation. The CDR3 spans 13 residues. The germline V gene has CDR1 DFQATT and CDR2 SNEGSKA (reference sequence). V lost 3 bases to trimming and J lost 2 bases, with 9 bases between them.

The V call is TRBV20-1, the J call TRBJ2-3; perhaps TRBD2 as D (6 bases). This TCR was recovered from a woman in her thirties with Graves' hyperthyroidism. The material sequenced was blood. The CDR3 is CSASLAYTDTQYF. The CDR3 DNA is TGCAGTGCTAGCCTAGCGTACACAGATACGCAGTATTTT.